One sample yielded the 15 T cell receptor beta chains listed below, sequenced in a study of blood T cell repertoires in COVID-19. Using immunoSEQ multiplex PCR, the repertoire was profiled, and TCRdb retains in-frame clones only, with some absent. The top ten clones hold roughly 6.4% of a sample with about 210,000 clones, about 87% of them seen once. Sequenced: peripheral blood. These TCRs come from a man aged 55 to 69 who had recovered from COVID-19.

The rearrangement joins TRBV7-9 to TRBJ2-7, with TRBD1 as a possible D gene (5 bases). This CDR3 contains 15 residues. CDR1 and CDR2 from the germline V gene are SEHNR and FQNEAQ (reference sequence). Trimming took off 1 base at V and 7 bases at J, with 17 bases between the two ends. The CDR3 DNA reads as TGTGCCAGCAGCTTAGAAGGGGTCCTCGTCGAGGAGCAGTACTTC. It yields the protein CASSLEGVLVEEQYF. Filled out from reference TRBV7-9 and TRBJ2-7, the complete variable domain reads DTGVSQNPRHKITKRGQNVTFRCDPISEHNRLYWYRQTLGQGPEFLTYFQNEAQLEKSRLLSDRFSAERPKGSFSTLEIQRTEQGDSAMYLCASSLEGVLVEEQYFGPGTRLTVT.

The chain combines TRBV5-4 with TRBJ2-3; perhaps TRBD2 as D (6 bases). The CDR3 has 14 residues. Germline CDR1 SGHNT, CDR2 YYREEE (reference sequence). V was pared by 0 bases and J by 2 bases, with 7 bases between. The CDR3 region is CASSLGLDTDTQYF. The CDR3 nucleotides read TGTGCCAGCAGCTTGGGACTAGACACAGATACGCAGTATTTT.

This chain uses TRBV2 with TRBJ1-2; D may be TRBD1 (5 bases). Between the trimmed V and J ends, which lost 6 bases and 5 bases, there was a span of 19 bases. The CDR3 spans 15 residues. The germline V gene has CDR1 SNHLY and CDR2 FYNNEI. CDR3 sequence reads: CASSQLKTEPYGYTF. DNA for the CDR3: TGTGCCAGCAGCCAACTAAAGACAGAACCTTATGGCTACACCTTC.

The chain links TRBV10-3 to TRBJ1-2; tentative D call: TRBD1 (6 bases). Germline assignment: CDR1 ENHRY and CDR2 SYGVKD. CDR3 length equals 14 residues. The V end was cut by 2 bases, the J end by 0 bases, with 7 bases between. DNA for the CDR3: TGTGCCATCAGTGAGGGACAGACTAACTATGGCTACACCTTC. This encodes CAISEGQTNYGYTF.

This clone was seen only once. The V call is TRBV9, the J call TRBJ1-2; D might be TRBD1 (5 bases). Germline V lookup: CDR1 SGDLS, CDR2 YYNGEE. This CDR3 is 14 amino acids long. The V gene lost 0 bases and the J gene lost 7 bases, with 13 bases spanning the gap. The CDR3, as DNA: TGTGCCAGCAGCGTAGGCGGGGGGGTTACTGGCTACACCTTC. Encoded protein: CASSVGGGVTGYTF. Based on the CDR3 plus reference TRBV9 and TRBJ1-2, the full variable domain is DSGVTQTPKHLITATGQRVTLRCSPRSGDLSVYWYQQSLDQGLQFLIQYYNGEERAKGNILERFSAQQFPDLHSELNLSSLELGDSALYFCASSVGGGVTGYTFGSGTRLTVV.

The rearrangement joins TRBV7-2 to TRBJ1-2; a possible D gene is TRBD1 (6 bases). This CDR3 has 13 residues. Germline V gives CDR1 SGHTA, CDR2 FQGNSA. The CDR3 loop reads CAQEGEGNYGYTF. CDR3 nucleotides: TGTGCGCAGGAGGGGGAGGGTAACTATGGCTACACCTTC.

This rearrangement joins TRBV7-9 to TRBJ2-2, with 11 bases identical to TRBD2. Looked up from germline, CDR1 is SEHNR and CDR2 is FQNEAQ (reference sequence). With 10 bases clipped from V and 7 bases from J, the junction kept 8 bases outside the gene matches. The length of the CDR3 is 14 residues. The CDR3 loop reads CANRLAGFGGELFF. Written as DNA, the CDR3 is TGTGCCAACAGACTAGCGGGATTTGGCGGGGAGCTGTTTTTT.

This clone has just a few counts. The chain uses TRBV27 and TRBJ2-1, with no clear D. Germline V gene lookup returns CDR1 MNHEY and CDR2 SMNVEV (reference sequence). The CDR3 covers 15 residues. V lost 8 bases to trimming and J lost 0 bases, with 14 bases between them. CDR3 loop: CASPTSVSSYNEQFF. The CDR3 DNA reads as TGTGCCAGCCCGACTTCTGTAAGCTCCTACAATGAGCAGTTCTTC.

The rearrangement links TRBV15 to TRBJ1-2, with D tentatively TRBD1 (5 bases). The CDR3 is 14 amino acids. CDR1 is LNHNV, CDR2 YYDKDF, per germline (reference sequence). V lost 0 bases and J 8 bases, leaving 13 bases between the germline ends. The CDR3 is CATSREGVEGGYTF. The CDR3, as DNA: TGTGCCACCAGCAGAGAAGGGGTTGAAGGCGGCTACACCTTC.

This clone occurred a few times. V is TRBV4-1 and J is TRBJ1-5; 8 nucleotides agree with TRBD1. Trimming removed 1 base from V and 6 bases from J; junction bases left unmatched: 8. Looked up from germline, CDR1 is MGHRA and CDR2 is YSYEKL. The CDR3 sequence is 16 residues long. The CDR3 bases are TGCGCCAGCAGCCAAGTCACGACAGGGGTAACTCAGCCCCAGCATTTT. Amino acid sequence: CASSQVTTGVTQPQHF.

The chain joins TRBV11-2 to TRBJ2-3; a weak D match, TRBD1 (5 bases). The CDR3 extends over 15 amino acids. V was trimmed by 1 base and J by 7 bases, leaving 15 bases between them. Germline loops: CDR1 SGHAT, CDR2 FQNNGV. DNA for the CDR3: TGTGCCAGCAGCTTAGCCTGGGGCTCAGGAAATACGCAGTATTTT. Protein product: CASSLAWGSGNTQYF.

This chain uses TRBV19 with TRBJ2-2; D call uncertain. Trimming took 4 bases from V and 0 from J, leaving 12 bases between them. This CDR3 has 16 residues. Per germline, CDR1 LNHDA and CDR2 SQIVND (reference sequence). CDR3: CASSRYPGSNTGELFF. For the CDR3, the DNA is TGTGCCAGTAGTAGATATCCGGGTTCGAACACCGGGGAGCTGTTTTTT.

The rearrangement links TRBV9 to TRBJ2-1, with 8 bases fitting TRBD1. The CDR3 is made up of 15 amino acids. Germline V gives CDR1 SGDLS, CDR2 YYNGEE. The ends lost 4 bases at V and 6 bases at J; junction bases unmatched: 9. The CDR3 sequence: CASSLRQGPLNEQFF. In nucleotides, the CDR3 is TGTGCCAGCAGCCTTAGACAGGGGCCCCTCAATGAGCAGTTCTTC.

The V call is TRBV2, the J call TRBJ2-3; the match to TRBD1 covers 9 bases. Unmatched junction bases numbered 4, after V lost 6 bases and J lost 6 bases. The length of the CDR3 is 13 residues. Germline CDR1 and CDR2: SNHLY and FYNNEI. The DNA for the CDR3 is TGTGCCAGCAGACAGGGGGCCTCCGATACGCAGTATTTT. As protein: CASRQGASDTQYF.

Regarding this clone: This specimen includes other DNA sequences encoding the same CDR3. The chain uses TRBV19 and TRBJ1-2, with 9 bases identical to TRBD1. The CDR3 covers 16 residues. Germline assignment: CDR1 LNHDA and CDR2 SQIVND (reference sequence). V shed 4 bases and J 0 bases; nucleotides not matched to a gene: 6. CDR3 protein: CASSTLDRGANYGYTF. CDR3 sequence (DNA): TGTGCCAGTAGTACTCTGGACAGGGGAGCTAACTATGGCTACACCTTC.